The source of this T cell receptor (beta chain) is a study of shared clonotypes between healthy human individuals. Turning to the study itself: There were three CD4 naive, three CD4 memory, two CD8 naive and one CD8 memory plates per donor.

Naive CD8 isolation took CD45RO-negative cells positively selected for CCR7 and excluded terminally differentiated effector memory CD45RA+ cells. Germline-derived CDR1 and CDR2 are MNHNY and SVGAGI (reference sequence). The CDR3 is 16 residues long. V lost 8 bases, J lost 0 bases, and 18 bases lay in between. Study outcomes and limitations: Large sequencing depth failed to make sorted-subset sequencing complete, rarefaction showed. Naive subsets generally had larger estimated richness than memory subsets. Among non-shared clonotypes, generation probabilities were lower than among those shared by all four donors.

Some clones are missing from TCRdb's copy, which holds only in-frame ones; the method was immunoSEQ multiplex PCR. The sample carries over 2,000,000 clones, 90% to 95% recorded once. Points on this clone: Its antigen is not identified.

The J gene is TRBJ2-3, the V gene TRBV6-6, with D possibly matching TRBD2 (6 bases). Input material: naive CD8+ T cells from PBMCs. The TCR sequence derives from a man younger than 30 in good health. Some clones in this sample may be carry-over from other donors' samples. The CDR3 DNA is TGTGCCAGCCGACACGCGTCACGGGAGAGCACAGATACGCAGTATTTT. As protein: CASRHASRESTDTQYF.